This TCR beta chain was found in a study of blood T cell repertoires in COVID-19. This CDR3 comprises 16 residues. J gave up 5 bases and V 10 bases, and 12 bases lay outside the gene matches. Looked up from germline, CDR1 is LNHDA and CDR2 is SQIVND (reference sequence). Authors' analysis steps: Amplification from reference gene primers served as the basis for estimated nucleated cell counts. The method was immunoSEQ multiplex PCR; TCRdb's version includes in-frame clones alone and lacks a portion of them. V and J calls and clone size are as listed in that table; D and trimming were resolved from the DNA. Among fewer than 400,000 clones listed, about nine tenths were seen once.

V usage is TRBV19 and J usage is TRBJ1-5; TRBD1 agrees at 12 bases. The source is a woman aged 25 to 39 with COVID-19, enrolled during active disease. The sample consisted of peripheral blood. In nucleotides, the CDR3 is TGTGCCACCACAGGGACAGGGGGCCGTGCGGATCAGCCCCAGCATTTT. Translation: CATTGTGGRADQPQHF.